The 22 T cell receptor beta chains below come from one sample, sequenced in a study of cytomegalovirus exposure and HLA in healthy donors (dated by TCRdb to between 2016 and 2019). Libraries came from the immunoSEQ multiplex PCR assay. The multiplex PCR relied on a mix of 60 forward primers for TCR Vbeta segments and 13 reverse primers for TCR Jbeta segments. Held by TCRdb, this immuneACCESS table contains in-frame sequences only and omits some clones. Under half of the omission traces to an unresolved V gene where checked; the cause of the rest is unknown. This sample lists 150,000 to 200,000 clones; around 79% were detected once. The ten largest clonotypes hold roughly 7.5% of the sample. Sequenced sample: PBMCs. The receptors shown here come from a male donor in good health and CMV-seropositive.

In its sample, this clone was seen a few times. This chain joins TRBV6-5 and TRBJ1-4; 9 bases fit TRBD1. J gave up 8 bases and V 2 bases, and 9 bases lay outside the gene matches. Per germline, CDR1 MNHEY and CDR2 SVGAGI. The CDR3 is 16 amino acids. The CDR3 loop reads CASSYGTGGWEEKLFF. CDR3 in DNA: TGTGCCAGCAGTTACGGAACAGGGGGCTGGGAAGAAAAACTGTTTTTT.

The table lists this clone with a few counts. The genes are TRBV4-1 and TRBJ1-1; D is unclear. V lost 1 base and J lost 3, with 6 bases in between. This CDR3 is 13 amino acids long. The germline V gene has CDR1 MGHRA and CDR2 YSYEKL. The CDR3 sequence is CASSQVGYTEAFF. CDR3 sequence (DNA): TGCGCCAGCAGCCAAGTCGGGTACACTGAAGCTTTCTTT.

This sequence joins TRBV30 and TRBJ1-2; 9 bases fit TRBD1. The CDR3 is 18 residues long. Germline V gene lookup returns CDR1 GTSNPN and CDR2 SVGIG (reference sequence). The V and J ends lost 0 bases and 7 bases, in that order; junction bases with no gene match: 18. The chain's CDR3 is CAWSVRGTGTSVWGGYTF. The CDR3 DNA is TGTGCCTGGAGTGTACGGGGGACAGGGACCTCAGTCTGGGGTGGCTACACCTTC. Based on the CDR3 plus reference TRBV30 and TRBJ1-2, the full variable domain is SQTIHQWPATLVQPVGSPLSLECTVEGTSNPNLYWYRQAAGRGLQLLFYSVGIGQISSEVPQNLSASRPQDRQFILSSKKLLLSDSGFYLCAWSVRGTGTSVWGGYTFGSGTRLTVV.

The chain recombines TRBV6-6 with TRBJ1-5; D is ambiguous. CDR1 is MNHNY and CDR2 is SVGAGI in the germline V gene (reference sequence). V was clipped by 3 bases and J by 4 bases, with 7 bases between them. The CDR3 consists of 13 residues. DNA of the CDR3: TGTGCCAGCAGTTATTCTATGAATCAGCCCCAGCATTTT. It yields the protein CASSYSMNQPQHF.

The chain links TRBV2 to TRBJ2-2, with 7 bases that match TRBD2. J gave up 0 bases and V 8 bases, and 9 bases lay outside the gene matches. CDR3 size: 16 residues. Looked up from germline, CDR1 is SNHLY and CDR2 is FYNNEI. CDR3 nucleotides: TGTGCCAGCGTAAGATGGGGGGGGACGAACACCGGGGAGCTGTTTTTT. This encodes CASVRWGGTNTGELFF.

V gene TRBV19 combines with J gene TRBJ2-1; 8 bases align to TRBD2. This CDR3 has 15 residues. V lost 6 bases to trimming and J lost 2 bases; unmatched junction nucleotides: 6. The V gene's germline CDR1 is LNHDA and CDR2 SQIVND (reference sequence). CDR3 nucleotide sequence: TGTGCCAGTAGCCCGGCCGGGGGGGCCTACAATGAGCAGTTCTTC. Amino acids: CASSPAGGAYNEQFF.

CDR3 DNA: TGTGCCAGCAGTTTACGGGAGAACACTGAAGCTTTCTTT. Amino acid sequence: CASSLRENTEAFF. The rearrangement links TRBV6-1 to TRBJ1-1, with D hard to call. This CDR3 is built from 13 residues. Trimming removed 5 bases from V and 1 base from J, with 8 bases in between. Germline CDR1 is MNHNS and CDR2 is SASEGT.

This clone was detected only once. CDR3 region: CASAGGVGQPQHF. The CDR3 DNA is TGTGCCAGCGCGGGGGGAGTAGGGCAGCCCCAGCATTTT. The V call is TRBV2, the J call TRBJ1-5; possible D gene TRBD1, 5 bases. V lost 8 bases and J lost 7, with 15 bases in between. Looked up from germline, CDR1 is SNHLY and CDR2 is FYNNEI. CDR3 length: 13 amino acids.

This chain uses TRBV19 with TRBJ1-1; D possibly corresponds to TRBD1 (5 bases). V was pared by 7 bases and J by 4 bases, with 10 bases between. Germline V gives CDR1 LNHDA, CDR2 SQIVND (reference sequence). The CDR3 has 12 amino acids. As DNA, the CDR3 is TGTGCCAGTACTCAGGGCGGCACTGAAGCTTTCTTT. Its translation: CASTQGGTEAFF.

The chain recombines TRBV6-5 with TRBJ2-3; D perhaps matches TRBD1 (5 bases). Germline-derived CDR1 and CDR2 are MNHEY and SVGAGI. V dropped 0 bases and J dropped 4 bases, with 14 bases sitting between them. The CDR3 sequence is 16 residues long. CDR3 bases: TGTGCCAGCAGTTACTCGGGGCCCCGGGCGGCAGATACGCAGTATTTT. This codes for CASSYSGPRAADTQYF.

There are a few counts of this clone. V gene TRBV2 combines with J gene TRBJ1-2; 8 bases align to TRBD1. V trimming: 8 bases; J trimming: 8 bases; junction bases outside the gene matches: 10. The CDR3 sequence is 13 residues long. Germline CDR1 reads SNHLY; CDR2 reads FYNNEI. This chain's CDR3 is CASLVDRGRGYTF. Written as DNA, the CDR3 is TGTGCCAGCCTTGTCGACAGGGGACGCGGCTACACCTTC.

In this sample, this clone turned up once. The gene calls are TRBV7-8 and TRBJ2-7; D remains unclear. The CDR3 has 14 amino acids. Germline CDR1 SGHVS, CDR2 FQNEAQ. Trimming shortened V by 5 bases and J by 3 bases, and 14 bases separated the two germline ends. This CDR3 reads CASSPEVAIYEQYF. CDR3 coding DNA: TGTGCCAGCAGCCCCGAGGTGGCAATCTACGAGCAGTACTTC.

The chain couples TRBV9 to TRBJ1-2; no definite D call. Germline V lookup: CDR1 SGDLS, CDR2 YYNGEE. With 0 bases removed from V and 0 bases from J, the gap between germline ends came to 6 bases. The CDR3 runs to 14 residues. CDR3 residues: CASSVATANYGYTF. In nucleotides, the CDR3 is TGTGCCAGCAGCGTAGCTACTGCTAACTATGGCTACACCTTC.

This chain connects TRBV5-1 to TRBJ2-7; the match to TRBD1 covers 9 bases. The germline V gene has CDR1 SGHRS and CDR2 YFSETQ. The ends lost 4 bases at V and 6 bases at J; junction bases unmatched: 8. The CDR3 runs to 14 residues. As DNA, the CDR3 is TGCGCCAGCAGCCCGGACAGGGGTGCTGGCGAGCAGTACTTC. It codes for CASSPDRGAGEQYF.

This clone was picked up one time. V is TRBV25-1 and J is TRBJ2-4; TRBD1 agrees at 9 bases. Germline V gene data show CDR1 as MGHDK and CDR2 as SYGVNS. With V trimmed by 4 bases and J by 7 bases, 8 bases remained unmatched. The CDR3 is made up of 15 amino acids. The CDR3 here is CASSGEGQGWNIQYF. The DNA for the CDR3 is TGTGCCAGCAGTGGGGAAGGACAGGGGTGGAACATTCAGTACTTC.

The chain carries TRBV2 and TRBJ2-7; 7 nucleotides agree with TRBD1. After removal of 6 bases from V and 4 bases from J, the junction contained 15 bases not matched to a gene. The CDR3 has 16 residues. The germline V gene encodes CDR1 SNHLY and CDR2 FYNNEI. The CDR3 DNA follows: TGTGCCAGCAGCCCCATTGCGACAGGGAGTCATTACGAGCAGTACTTC. As protein: CASSPIATGSHYEQYF.

V usage is TRBV30 and J usage is TRBJ2-5; no firm D call. Trimming took 7 bases from V and 7 from J, leaving 16 bases between them. The CDR3 is made up of 12 amino acids. Germline-derived CDR1 and CDR2 are GTSNPN and SVGIG (reference sequence). The CDR3, as DNA: TGTGCCTCACCGACTGGATCGGGGACCCAGTACTTC. Protein product: CASPTGSGTQYF.

The V and J genes are TRBV19 and TRBJ2-7, with D perhaps TRBD2 (6 bases). Trimming removed 0 bases at V and 12 bases at J, with 15 bases between. This CDR3 is 13 amino acids long. Germline V CDR1 and CDR2: LNHDA, SQIVND (reference sequence). CDR3 nucleotides: TGTGCCAGTAGTATAGAGTTGGAGGGAACACCGTACTTC. Translation gives CASSIELEGTPYF. Drawing the rest from reference TRBV19 and TRBJ2-7, the complete variable domain is DGGITQSPKYLFRKEGQNVTLSCEQNLNHDAMYWYRQDPGQGLRLIYYSQIVNDFQKGDIAEGYSVSREKKESFPLTVTSAQKNPTAFYLCASSIELEGTPYFGPGTRLTVT.

V and J are TRBV7-3 and TRBJ2-1, with 11 bases that match TRBD2. The V segment lost 5 bases and the J segment 6 bases; nucleotides outside the gene matches: 3. The CDR3 covers 14 residues. Germline assignment: CDR1 SGHTA and CDR2 FQGTGA. DNA for the CDR3: TGTGCCAGCAGCGGCGGGACTAGCGGCAATGAGCAGTTCTTC. Translated: CASSGGTSGNEQFF.

This clone was recorded once. The CDR3 DNA reads TGTGCCAGCAGCGTGACAGGGAACAATGAGCAGTTCTTC. It yields the protein CASSVTGNNEQFF. V is TRBV9 and J is TRBJ2-1; 7 bases match TRBD1. Losses at the gene ends were 2 bases for V and 5 bases for J; bases not matched to a gene: 1. The CDR3 contains 13 residues. Germline CDR1 and CDR2: SGDLS and YYNGEE.

The chain employs TRBV29-1 and TRBJ2-7; 9 nucleotides match TRBD1. There are 15 residues in the CDR3. Germline V gives CDR1 SQVTM, CDR2 ANQGSEA. The ends lost 1 base at V and 0 bases at J; junction bases unmatched: 4. CDR3 loop: CSVEVGTGISYEQYF. The CDR3 DNA is TGCAGCGTTGAAGTAGGGACAGGGATCTCCTACGAGCAGTACTTC.

This clone appeared a few times. The J gene is TRBJ2-7, the V gene TRBV4-1, with TRBD2 identical over 10 bases. Germline V gives CDR1 MGHRA, CDR2 YSYEKL. J lost 1 base, V lost 0 bases, and 15 bases had no gene match. This CDR3 is 20 amino acids long. This CDR3 reads CASSQDPSGGAFVSSYEQYF. CDR3 nucleotide sequence: TGCGCCAGCAGCCAAGATCCAAGCGGGGGGGCCTTTGTAAGTTCCTACGAGCAGTACTTC.